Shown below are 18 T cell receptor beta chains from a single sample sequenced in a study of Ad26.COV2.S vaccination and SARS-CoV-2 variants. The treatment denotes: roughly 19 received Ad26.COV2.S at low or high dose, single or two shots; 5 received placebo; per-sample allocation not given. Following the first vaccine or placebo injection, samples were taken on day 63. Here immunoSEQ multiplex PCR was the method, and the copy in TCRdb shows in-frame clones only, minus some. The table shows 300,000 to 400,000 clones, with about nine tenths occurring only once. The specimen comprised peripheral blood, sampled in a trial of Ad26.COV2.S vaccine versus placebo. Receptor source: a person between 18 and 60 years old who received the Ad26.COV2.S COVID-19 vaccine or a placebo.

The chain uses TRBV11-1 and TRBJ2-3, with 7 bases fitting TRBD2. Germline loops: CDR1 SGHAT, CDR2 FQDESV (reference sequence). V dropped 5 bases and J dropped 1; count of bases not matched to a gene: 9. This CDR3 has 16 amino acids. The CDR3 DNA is TGTGCCAGCAGCACTGAAGCGGGGTCCCGCACAGATACGCAGTATTTT. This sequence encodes CASSTEAGSRTDTQYF.

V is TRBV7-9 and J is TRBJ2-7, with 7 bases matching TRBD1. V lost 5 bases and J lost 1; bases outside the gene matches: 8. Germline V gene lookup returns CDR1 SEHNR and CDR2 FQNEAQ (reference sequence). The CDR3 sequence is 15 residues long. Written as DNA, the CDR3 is TGTGCCAGCAGCCCACCCCCAGGGGGATCCTACGAGCAGTACTTC. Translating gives CASSPPPGGSYEQYF.

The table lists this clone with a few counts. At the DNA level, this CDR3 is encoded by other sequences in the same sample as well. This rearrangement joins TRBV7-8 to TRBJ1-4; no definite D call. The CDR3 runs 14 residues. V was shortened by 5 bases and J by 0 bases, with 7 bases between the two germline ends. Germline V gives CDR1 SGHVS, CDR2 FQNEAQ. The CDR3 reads CASSLETTNEKLFF. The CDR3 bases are TGTGCCAGCAGCCTTGAGACAACTAATGAAAAACTGTTTTTT.

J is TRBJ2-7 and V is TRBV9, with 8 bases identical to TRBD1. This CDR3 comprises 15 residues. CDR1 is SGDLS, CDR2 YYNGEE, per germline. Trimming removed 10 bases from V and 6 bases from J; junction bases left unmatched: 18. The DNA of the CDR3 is TGTGCCCCCCCCGGATGGGACAGGTGTTTTTTCGAGCAGTACTTC. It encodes CAPPGWDRCFFEQYF.

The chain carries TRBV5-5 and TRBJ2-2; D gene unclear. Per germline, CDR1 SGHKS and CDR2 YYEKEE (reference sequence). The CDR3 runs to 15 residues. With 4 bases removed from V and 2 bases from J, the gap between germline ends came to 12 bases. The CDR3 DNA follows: TGTGCCAGCAGCGACGGAAGGGCTAACACCGGGGAGCTGTTTTTT. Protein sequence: CASSDGRANTGELFF.

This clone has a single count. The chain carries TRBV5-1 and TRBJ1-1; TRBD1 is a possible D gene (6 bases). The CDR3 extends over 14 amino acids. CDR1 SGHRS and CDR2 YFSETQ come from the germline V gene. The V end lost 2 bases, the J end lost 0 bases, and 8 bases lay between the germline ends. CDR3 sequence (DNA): TGCGCCAGCAGCTTCGGACAGATGAACACTGAAGCTTTCTTT. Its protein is CASSFGQMNTEAFF.

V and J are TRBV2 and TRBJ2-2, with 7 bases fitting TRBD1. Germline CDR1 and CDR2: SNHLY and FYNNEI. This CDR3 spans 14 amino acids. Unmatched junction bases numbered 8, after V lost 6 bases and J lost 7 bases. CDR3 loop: CASRVQGPIGELFF. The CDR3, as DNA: TGTGCCAGCAGGGTACAGGGGCCGATCGGGGAGCTGTTTTTT.

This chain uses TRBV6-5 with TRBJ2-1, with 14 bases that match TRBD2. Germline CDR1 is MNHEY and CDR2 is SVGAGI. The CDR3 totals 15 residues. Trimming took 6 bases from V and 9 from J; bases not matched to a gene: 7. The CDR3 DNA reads TGTGCCAGCAGGGGACTAGCGGGGGCTTCGGGTGAGCAGTTCTTC. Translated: CASRGLAGASGEQFF.

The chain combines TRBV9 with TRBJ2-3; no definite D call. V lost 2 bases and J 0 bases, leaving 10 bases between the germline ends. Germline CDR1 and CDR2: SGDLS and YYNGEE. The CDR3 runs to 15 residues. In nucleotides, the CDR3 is TGTGCCAGCAGCGTTCTAAAGGCGAGCACAGATACGCAGTATTTT. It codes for CASSVLKASTDTQYF.

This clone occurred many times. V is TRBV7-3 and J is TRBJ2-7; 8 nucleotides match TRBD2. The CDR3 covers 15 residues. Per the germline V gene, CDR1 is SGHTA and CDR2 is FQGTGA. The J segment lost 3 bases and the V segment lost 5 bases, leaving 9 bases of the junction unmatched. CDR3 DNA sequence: TGTGCCAGCAGCCCCGATCCGAGCGGGAGCTACGAGCAGTACTTC. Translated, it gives CASSPDPSGSYEQYF. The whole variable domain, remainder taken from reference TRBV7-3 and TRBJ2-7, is GAGVSQTPSNKVTEKGKYVELRCDPISGHTALYWYRQSLGQGPEFLIYFQGTGAADDSGLPNDRFFAVRPEGSVSTLKIQRTERGDSAVYLCASSPDPSGSYEQYFGPGTRLTVT.

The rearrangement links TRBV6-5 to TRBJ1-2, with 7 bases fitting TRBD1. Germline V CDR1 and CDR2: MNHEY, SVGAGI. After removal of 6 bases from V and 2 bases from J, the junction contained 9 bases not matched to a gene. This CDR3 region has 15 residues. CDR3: CASRNRDSKNYGYTF. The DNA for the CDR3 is TGTGCCAGCAGAAACCGGGACAGCAAGAACTATGGCTACACCTTC.

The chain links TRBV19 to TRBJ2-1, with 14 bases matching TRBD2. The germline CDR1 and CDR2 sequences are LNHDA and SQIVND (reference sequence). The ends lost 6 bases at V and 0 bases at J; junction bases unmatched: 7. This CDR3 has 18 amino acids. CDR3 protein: CASSGLAGGDSSYNEQFF. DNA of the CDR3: TGTGCCAGTAGCGGACTAGCGGGAGGCGACAGCTCCTACAATGAGCAGTTCTTC.

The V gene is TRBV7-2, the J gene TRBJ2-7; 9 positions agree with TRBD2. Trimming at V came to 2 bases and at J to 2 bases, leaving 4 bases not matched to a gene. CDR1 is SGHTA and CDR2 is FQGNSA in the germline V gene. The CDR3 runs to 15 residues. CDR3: CASSLSSGMPYEQYF. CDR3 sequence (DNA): TGTGCCAGCAGCTTATCTAGCGGGATGCCCTACGAGCAGTACTTC.

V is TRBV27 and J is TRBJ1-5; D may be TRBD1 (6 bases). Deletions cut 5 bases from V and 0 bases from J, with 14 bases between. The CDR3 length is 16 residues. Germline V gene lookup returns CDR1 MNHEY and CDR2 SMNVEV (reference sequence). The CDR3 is CASSNLQGFSNQPQHF. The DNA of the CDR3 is TGTGCCAGCAGTAACCTCCAGGGGTTTAGCAATCAGCCCCAGCATTTT.

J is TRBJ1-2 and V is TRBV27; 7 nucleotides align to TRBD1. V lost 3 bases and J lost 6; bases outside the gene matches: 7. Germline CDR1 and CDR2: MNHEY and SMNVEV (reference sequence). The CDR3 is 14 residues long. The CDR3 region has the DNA TGTGCCAGCAGTTTCGCAGGGGGGTCTGATGGCTACACCTTC. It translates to CASSFAGGSDGYTF.

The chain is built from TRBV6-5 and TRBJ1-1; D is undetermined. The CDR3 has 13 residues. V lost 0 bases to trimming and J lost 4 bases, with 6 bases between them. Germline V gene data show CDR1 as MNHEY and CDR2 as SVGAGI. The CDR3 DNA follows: TGTGCCAGCAGTTACTCAGGGCGCACTGAAGCTTTCTTT. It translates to CASSYSGRTEAFF.

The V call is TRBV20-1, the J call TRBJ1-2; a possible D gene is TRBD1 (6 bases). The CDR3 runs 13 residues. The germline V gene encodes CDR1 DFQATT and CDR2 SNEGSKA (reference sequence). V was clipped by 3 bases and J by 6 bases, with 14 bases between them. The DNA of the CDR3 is TGCAGTGCTAGTCAACAGGGCATGAATGGCTACACCTTC. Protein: CSASQQGMNGYTF.

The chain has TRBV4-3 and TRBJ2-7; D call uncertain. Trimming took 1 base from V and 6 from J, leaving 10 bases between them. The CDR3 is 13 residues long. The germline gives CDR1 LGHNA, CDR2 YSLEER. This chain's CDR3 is CASSQAKGSEQYF. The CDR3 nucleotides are TGCGCCAGCAGCCAAGCAAAGGGTTCCGAGCAGTACTTC.